Presented here are 7 T cell receptor beta chains from one specimen sequenced in a study of shared clonotypes between healthy human individuals. Terminally differentiated effector memory CD45RA+ cells were excluded from the naive CD8 cells, which were CD45RO-negative and positively selected for CCR7. TCRdb's table, derived via immunoSEQ multiplex PCR, lists solely in-frame clones and lacks some. The profile covers millions of clones, with just under 95% appearing a single time and 1% to 1.3% taken by the ten largest. The sequenced sample consisted of naive CD8+ T cells sorted from blood. These receptors were taken from a man aged 18 to 29 in good health.

This sequence joins TRBV6-1 and TRBJ1-1; the D is unclear. Trimming pared 2 bases from V and 0 bases from J, leaving 13 bases between. CDR3 length: 16 residues. Germline V CDR1 and CDR2: MNHNS, SASEGT. CDR3 loop: CASSEIAWNLNTEAFF. CDR3 coding DNA: TGTGCCAGCAGTGAAATCGCGTGGAATCTGAACACTGAAGCTTTCTTT.

The V and J genes are TRBV6-6 and TRBJ2-7, with D perhaps being TRBD1 or TRBD2 (5 bases each). The germline V gene has CDR1 MNHNY and CDR2 SVGAGI (reference sequence). CDR3 size: 16 residues. Trimming took off 2 bases at V and 4 bases at J, with 18 bases between the two ends. Here the CDR3 reads CASSYTLPRDGYEQYF. The CDR3 DNA sequence: TGTGCCAGCAGTTACACGCTACCCCGGGACGGATACGAGCAGTACTTC.

The chain combines TRBV19 with TRBJ2-2; D perhaps matches TRBD2 (5 bases). V was shortened by 3 bases and J by 1 base, with 6 bases between the two germline ends. The length of the CDR3 is 14 residues. Germline CDR1 reads LNHDA; CDR2 reads SQIVND (reference sequence). The CDR3 DNA reads TGTGCCAGTAGTATCGGGATGAACACCGGGGAGCTGTTTTTT. Translation gives CASSIGMNTGELFF.

This sequence joins TRBV7-9 and TRBJ1-2, with a tentative D call TRBD1 (5 bases). The CDR3 consists of 13 residues. CDR1 SEHNR and CDR2 FQNEAQ come from the germline V gene (reference sequence). V gave up 1 base and J gave up 8 bases, with 11 bases separating them. DNA for the CDR3: TGTGCCAGCAGCTTAGAGAGGGGAGAAGGCTACACCTTC. This sequence encodes CASSLERGEGYTF.

The chain uses TRBV6-5 and TRBJ1-1; no reliable D call. The CDR3 is 11 amino acids. Germline values: CDR1 MNHEY, CDR2 SVGAGI. V dropped 7 bases and J dropped 0 bases, with 3 bases sitting between them. The CDR3 DNA reads as TGTGCCAGCATTGTGAACACTGAAGCTTTCTTT. Amino acids: CASIVNTEAFF.

The chain employs TRBV11-2 and TRBJ2-7; 7 nucleotides match TRBD1. Germline loops: CDR1 SGHAT, CDR2 FQNNGV. V shed 5 bases, J shed 1 base, and the junction held 8 bases outside the gene matches. The CDR3 consists of 15 residues. The CDR3 nucleotides are TGTGCCAGCAGCCACCGGACAGGTCCTTCCTACGAGCAGTACTTC. It yields the protein CASSHRTGPSYEQYF.

The chain has TRBV7-9 and TRBJ1-2; D is unresolved. The CDR3 extends over 15 amino acids. CDR1 SEHNR and CDR2 FQNEAQ come from the germline V gene (reference sequence). Trimming removed 7 bases at V and 1 base at J, with 16 bases between. CDR3 protein: CASTPSGRHNYGYTF. In DNA, the CDR3 is TGTGCCAGCACCCCCTCCGGACGGCATAACTATGGCTACACCTTC.